These 30 T cell receptor beta chains share one sample of origin, sequenced in a study of blood T cell repertoires in COVID-19. Assay used: immunoSEQ multiplex PCR; TCRdb lists only in-frame clones, some missing. The repertoire has roughly 100,000 clones, roughly four fifths of them found once; the top ten carry 10%. The specimen was peripheral blood. The receptors derive from a man between 70 and 80 years old with acute or convalescent COVID-19.

The chain is built from TRBV21-1 and TRBJ1-5; the listed D gene, TRBD1, was not tested against the DNA. TRBV21-1 is a pseudogene. This CDR3 spans 17 amino acids. The CDR3 reads CASSKGPPGQGDQPQHF. The CDR3 region has the DNA TGTGCCAGCAGCAAAGGGCCCCCGGGACAGGGGGACCAGCCCCAGCATTTT.

The genes are TRBV19 and TRBJ2-2, with TRBD1 as a possible D gene (7 bases). The germline V and J ends were trimmed by 5 bases and 2 bases, with 15 bases remaining between them. Per the germline V gene, CDR1 is LNHDA and CDR2 is SQIVND (reference sequence). This CDR3 is built from 16 residues. CDR3 DNA sequence: TGTGCCAGTAGTGGGGGGACAGCGGCTAACACCGGGGAGCTGTTTTTT. Amino acids: CASSGGTAANTGELFF.

V gene TRBV6-6 combines with J gene TRBJ2-7, with D hard to call. CDR1 and CDR2 (germline): MNHNY, SVGAGI (reference sequence). The CDR3 has 14 amino acids. With 8 bases removed from V and 0 bases from J, the gap between germline ends came to 14 bases. The CDR3 region is CASCPLRSSYEQYF. In DNA form, the CDR3 reads TGTGCCAGCTGCCCGTTAAGGAGCTCCTACGAGCAGTACTTC.

This chain connects TRBV7-8 to TRBJ2-7, with D possibly TRBD1 on 6 matching bases. The length of the CDR3 is 15 residues. Germline values: CDR1 SGHVS, CDR2 FQNEAQ. V was cut by 5 bases and J by 0 bases, with 14 bases left in between. The CDR3 loop reads CASSHTTGLSYEQYF. In nucleotides, the CDR3 is TGTGCCAGCAGCCATACGACAGGACTCTCCTACGAGCAGTACTTC.

This chain joins TRBV6-5 and TRBJ2-3; 14 nucleotides agree with TRBD2. The length of the CDR3 is 14 residues. The germline gives CDR1 MNHEY, CDR2 SVGAGI. The V segment lost 6 bases and the J segment 6 bases; nucleotides outside the gene matches: 2. CDR3 in amino acids: CASRTSGRGDTQYF. In nucleotides, the CDR3 is TGTGCCAGCAGGACTAGCGGGAGGGGTGATACGCAGTATTTT.

The rearrangement links TRBV9 to TRBJ2-2, with 11 bases that match TRBD2. The CDR3 totals 15 residues. CDR1 is SGDLS and CDR2 is YYNGEE in the germline V gene. Trimming removed 4 bases from V and 6 bases from J; junction bases left unmatched: 5. The CDR3 loop is CASSFSGRGAGELFF. As DNA, the CDR3 is TGTGCCAGCAGCTTTAGCGGGAGGGGGGCCGGGGAGCTGTTTTTT.

The CDR3 bases are TGTGCCAGCAGTTTATCGTGGGCAGTCCAAACCTCTGGAAACACCATATATTTT. It codes for CASSLSWAVQTSGNTIYF. The J gene is TRBJ1-3, the V gene TRBV27; no clear D. The germline V gene encodes CDR1 MNHEY and CDR2 SMNVEV (reference sequence). Trimming stripped 0 bases from V and 0 bases from J, with 15 bases between. The CDR3 is 18 amino acids.

The V and J genes are TRBV6-5 and TRBJ2-3; 8 bases map to TRBD1. The CDR3 runs to 14 residues. Germline CDR1 MNHEY, CDR2 SVGAGI. The J segment lost 2 bases and the V segment lost 8 bases, leaving 6 bases of the junction unmatched. In DNA, the CDR3 is TGTGCCAGCCGACAGGGGCTCCACACAGATACGCAGTATTTT. Protein product: CASRQGLHTDTQYF.

The chain uses TRBV18 and TRBJ2-7, with 9 bases aligning to TRBD1. This CDR3 comprises 12 residues. Losses at the gene ends were 5 bases for V and 6 bases for J; bases not matched to a gene: 2. CDR1 and CDR2 (germline): KGHSH, LQKENI. CDR3 amino acids: CASSMTGGEQYF. CDR3 nucleotide sequence: TGTGCCAGCTCAATGACAGGGGGCGAGCAGTACTTC.

This clone was counted only a few times. The chain couples TRBV28 to TRBJ1-1; D remains ambiguous. Per the germline V gene, CDR1 is MDHEN and CDR2 is SYDVKM. Trimming left V 2 bases short and J 6 bases short, with 7 bases between. The CDR3 totals 12 residues. The DNA for the CDR3 is TGTGCCAGCAGTTTAGGGCGCCCTGAAGCTTTCTTT. Translating gives CASSLGRPEAFF.

J is TRBJ2-4 and V is TRBV28; possible D gene TRBD1, 6 bases. CDR3 length: 13 residues. Trimming pared 7 bases from V and 6 bases from J, leaving 13 bases between. Per the germline V gene, CDR1 is MDHEN and CDR2 is SYDVKM. CDR3 amino acids: CASTGGSVNIQYF. CDR3 nucleotide sequence: TGTGCCAGCACTGGGGGCTCTGTAAACATTCAGTACTTC.

The chain combines TRBV15 with TRBJ2-2, with 10 nucleotides matching TRBD2. Germline assignment: CDR1 LNHNV and CDR2 YYDKDF (reference sequence). The V and J ends lost 5 bases and 6 bases, in that order; junction bases with no gene match: 3. There are 14 residues in the CDR3. The CDR3 loop reads CATSPLAGAGELFF. In nucleotides, the CDR3 is TGTGCCACCAGCCCCCTAGCGGGAGCCGGGGAGCTGTTTTTT. The full variable domain, with the rest looked up from reference TRBV15 and TRBJ2-2, is DAMVIQNPRYQVTQFGKPVTLSCSQTLNHNVMYWYQQKSSQAPKLLFHYYDKDFNNEADTPDNFQSRRPNTSFCFLDIRSPGLGDTAMYLCATSPLAGAGELFFGEGSRLTVL.

The chain employs TRBV7-2 and TRBJ1-5; D is perhaps TRBD1 (5 bases). Looked up from germline, CDR1 is SGHTA and CDR2 is FQGNSA. The CDR3 contains 15 residues. Trimming left V 2 bases short and J 4 bases short, with 12 bases between. CDR3 in DNA: TGTGCCAGCAGCTTATCGGGGACTAAGAATCAGCCCCAGCATTTT. It encodes CASSLSGTKNQPQHF.

The rearrangement uses TRBV29-1 and TRBJ2-1; 8 positions match TRBD2. Germline V gives CDR1 SQVTM, CDR2 ANQGSEA. CDR3 length: 14 residues. The V segment lost 4 bases and the J segment 8 bases; nucleotides outside the gene matches: 10. Here the CDR3 DNA reads TGCAGCGTTGCGGTGCGGGGACTAGGCGATGAGCAGTTCTTC. Its protein product is CSVAVRGLGDEQFF.

The J gene is TRBJ1-2, the V gene TRBV18; weak D call: TRBD1 (5 bases). The CDR3 totals 14 residues. Trimming stripped 0 bases from V and 7 bases from J, with 12 bases between. The germline gives CDR1 KGHSH, CDR2 LQKENI. Here the CDR3 DNA reads TGTGCCAGCTCACCACCTCCAGGAGGGGTTGGCTACACCTTC. Protein: CASSPPPGGVGYTF.

A single count supports this clone. Here the CDR3 DNA reads TGTGCCAGCTCCGGGTCGTACACTGAAGCTTTCTTT. Its protein product is CASSGSYTEAFF. The genes are TRBV27 and TRBJ1-1, with unresolved D. CDR1 and CDR2 from the germline V gene are MNHEY and SMNVEV (reference sequence). The CDR3 length is 12 residues. Trimming cost V 8 bases and J 3 bases, with 10 bases left between them.

The chain couples TRBV12-5 to TRBJ2-7, with D perhaps TRBD2 (6 bases). Germline-derived CDR1 and CDR2 are LGHNT and FRNRAP. V was cut by 4 bases and J by 4 bases, with 11 bases left in between. The CDR3 runs to 13 residues. DNA for the CDR3: TGTGCTAGTGGTTCCCCTCGGGGGTACGAGCAGTACTTC. This sequence encodes CASGSPRGYEQYF.

CDR3 amino acids: CASSQEAEKLFF. The CDR3 region has the DNA TGCGCCAGCAGCCAAGAAGCTGAAAAACTGTTTTTT. The rearrangement joins TRBV4-1 to TRBJ1-4; no reliable D call. In germline, CDR1 is MGHRA, CDR2 YSYEKL. The CDR3 is 12 amino acids. V was clipped by 0 bases and J by 7 bases, with 3 bases between them.

This chain connects TRBV18 to TRBJ1-1; 7 nucleotides line up with TRBD1. J was trimmed by 5 bases and V by 7 bases; bases with no gene match: 4. From germline, CDR1 is KGHSH and CDR2 LQKENI. The CDR3 has 12 amino acids. CDR3 nucleotides: TGTGCCAGCTACTCGACAGGGACTGAAGCTTTCTTT. Amino acid sequence: CASYSTGTEAFF.

This chain joins TRBV9 and TRBJ1-2; D is perhaps TRBD1 (6 bases). CDR3 size: 15 residues. The V end was cut by 4 bases, the J end by 4 bases, with 17 bases between. CDR1 is SGDLS and CDR2 is YYNGEE in the germline V gene. The CDR3 DNA reads as TGTGCCAGCAGCCCCCAATCGGACAGCCGCTATGGCTACACCTTC. It yields the protein CASSPQSDSRYGYTF.

This chain links TRBV29-1 with TRBJ2-2; D ambiguous. This CDR3 region has 14 residues. Germline V gene sequence: CDR1 SQVTM, CDR2 ANQGSEA. V lost 4 bases and J 3 bases, leaving 12 bases between the germline ends. The CDR3 DNA follows: TGCAGCGTTGCGAGCATAGTGGACACCGGGGAGCTGTTTTTT. It translates to CSVASIVDTGELFF.

The chain joins TRBV15 to TRBJ2-1; D is perhaps TRBD1 (6 bases). The CDR3 consists of 12 residues. The V end was cut by 5 bases, the J end by 9 bases, with 11 bases between. The germline CDR1 and CDR2 sequences are LNHNV and YYDKDF (reference sequence). The CDR3 here is CATSLGAGEQFF. The CDR3 DNA reads as TGTGCCACCAGCCTGGGGGCGGGTGAGCAGTTCTTC. The full variable domain, completed using reference TRBV15 and TRBJ2-1, is DAMVIQNPRYQVTQFGKPVTLSCSQTLNHNVMYWYQQKSSQAPKLLFHYYDKDFNNEADTPDNFQSRRPNTSFCFLDIRSPGLGDTAMYLCATSLGAGEQFFGPGTRLTVL.

CDR3 bases: TGTGCCAGCTCACCTAGCCAGGGCATCACTGAAGCTTTCTTT. Protein: CASSPSQGITEAFF. This chain links TRBV18 with TRBJ1-1, with a possible D match to TRBD1 (5 bases). Germline assignment: CDR1 KGHSH and CDR2 LQKENI. Trimming removed 3 bases from V and 4 bases from J, with 12 bases in between. The CDR3 length is 14 residues.

The chain is built from TRBV6-2 or TRBV6-3 and TRBJ2-1; 9 bases agree with TRBD1. Per the germline V gene, CDR1 is MNHEY and CDR2 is SVGEGT. CDR3 size: 16 residues. J gave up 6 bases and V 5 bases, and 11 bases lay outside the gene matches. As DNA, the CDR3 is TGTGCCAGCAGTCAAACAGGGGGCGCTTTTCCCAATGAGCAGTTCTTC. Its protein is CASSQTGGAFPNEQFF.

V is TRBV27 and J is TRBJ1-5; the match to TRBD1 covers 7 bases. J lost 4 bases, V lost 2 bases, and 5 bases had no gene match. This CDR3 has 15 amino acids. Germline V gives CDR1 MNHEY, CDR2 SMNVEV (reference sequence). This CDR3 reads CASSLEGAVNQPQHF. The DNA for the CDR3 is TGTGCCAGCAGTTTAGAGGGGGCAGTGAATCAGCCCCAGCATTTT.

The chain employs TRBV12-5 and TRBJ1-3; 7 nucleotides align to TRBD1. The V and J ends lost 0 bases and 0 bases, in that order; junction bases with no gene match: 8. Germline lookup yields CDR1 LGHNT and CDR2 FRNRAP. The CDR3 covers 18 residues. CDR3 region: CASGLVVGTAGSGNTIYF. CDR3 coding DNA: TGTGCTAGTGGTTTGGTAGTCGGGACAGCTGGCTCTGGAAACACCATATATTTT.

This chain joins TRBV7-2 and TRBJ1-1; 7 nucleotides agree with TRBD1. J gave up 1 base and V 5 bases, and 4 bases lay outside the gene matches. CDR1 is SGHTA, CDR2 FQGNSA, per germline. CDR3 length equals 14 residues. The CDR3 nucleotides are TGTGCCAGCAGCACCCGACAGGGGAACACTGAAGCTTTCTTT. This sequence encodes CASSTRQGNTEAFF.

This chain joins TRBV7-3 and TRBJ2-3; D possibly corresponds to TRBD2 (6 bases). The germline V gene encodes CDR1 SGHTA and CDR2 FQGTGA. The CDR3 covers 16 residues. V was clipped by 5 bases and J by 2 bases, with 17 bases between them. CDR3 residues: CASSAAGRANTDTQYF. CDR3 bases: TGTGCCAGCAGCGCCGCGGGGCGGGCAAACACAGATACGCAGTATTTT.

The chain has TRBV4-1 and TRBJ2-6; no firm D call. Germline loops: CDR1 MGHRA, CDR2 YSYEKL. This CDR3 is built from 17 residues. The germline V and J ends were trimmed by 0 bases and 1 base, with 10 bases remaining between them. Written as DNA, the CDR3 is TGCGCCAGCAGCCAAGACCTCCCCCTATCTGGGGCCAACGTCCTGACTTTC. Residues: CASSQDLPLSGANVLTF.

The chain links TRBV3-1 (or the pseudogene TRBV3-2) to TRBJ1-2; D gene uncertain. This CDR3 contains 16 residues. Trimming took off 3 bases at V and 4 bases at J, with 18 bases between the two ends. Germline V lookup: CDR1 LGHDT, CDR2 YNNKEL (reference sequence). This chain's CDR3 is CASSQMNGRGTYGYTF. CDR3 in DNA: TGTGCCAGCAGCCAGATGAACGGGCGGGGAACCTATGGCTACACCTTC.